The T cell receptor (beta chain) under discussion was sequenced for a study of blood T cell repertoires in COVID-19. Study information: Material from acute and convalescent COVID-19 was sourced from the United States, Italy and Spain. The analysed material was cDNA or gDNA that came from T cells, B-cell-depleted T cells, or PBMCs.

V lost 4 bases to trimming and J lost 6 bases, with 13 bases between them. The CDR3 covers 13 residues. In germline, CDR1 is MNHEY, CDR2 SMNVEV (reference sequence). Sequenced by immunoSEQ multiplex PCR; TCRdb stores in-frame clones only, minus some. The table has about 250,000 clones, approximately 85% seen once. The V gene is TRBV27, the J gene TRBJ2-7; D remains ambiguous. The source is a man between 50 and 59 years old with active or convalescent COVID-19. Sequences were obtained from peripheral blood. The DNA for the CDR3 is TGTGCCAGCAGTTCGTCCCCCCGGGTCGAGCAGTACTTC. Translating gives CASSSSPRVEQYF.